What follows are 12 T cell receptor beta chains derived from one specimen sequenced in a study of molecular identifiers for immune sequencing clone quantification. Using its own MiXCR run on the PCR reads, TCRdb lists one record per CDR3 protein. The sample includes about 320,000 distinct CDR3 sequences, 20% to 25% of them seen just once. Sequences were obtained from naive CD8+ T cells from blood, with Jurkat cell RNA spiked in. Subset given: FACS-sorted CD8+CD4-CCR7+CD45RA+ naive T cells. These receptors all come from a human donor in good health. Some libraries in this study had Jurkat cell RNA spiked in.

Concerning this clonotype: The junction and the germline gene differ at one end; a read error may be behind it. This sequence joins TRBV14 and TRBJ1-1; possibly TRBD1 for D (6 bases). From germline, CDR1 is SGHDN and CDR2 FVKESK. CDR3 size: 15 residues. The CDR3 here is CASSPKGHLGTVAFF. The CDR3 nucleotides are TGTGCCAGCAGCCCGAAGGGACACTTAGGAACTGTAGCTTTCTTT.

With regard to this clonotype: A junction boundary mismatches the germline segment, possibly from a read error. This chain uses TRBV11-2 with TRBJ2-7; 7 bases are shared with TRBD1. The germline CDR1 and CDR2 sequences are SGHAT and FQNNGV. The CDR3 sequence is 14 residues long. Written as DNA, the CDR3 is TGTGCCGGCAGCCTCCCGACAGGGACGGGCGAGCAGTACTTC. Its translation is CAGSLPTGTGEQYF.

This clonotype occurred many times. This chain links TRBV5-1 with TRBJ2-7, with 12 positions matching TRBD1. V lost 6 bases to trimming and J lost 5 bases; unmatched junction nucleotides: 21. CDR1 is SGHRS and CDR2 is YFSETQ in the germline V gene. This CDR3 is 19 amino acids long. DNA of the CDR3: TGCGCCAGCACGCATGAAGCTTGGGAGGGGACAGGGGGCCCCCACGAGCAGTACTTC. Encoded protein: CASTHEAWEGTGGPHEQYF. The full variable domain, in which reference TRBV5-1 and TRBJ2-7 provide the parts outside the CDR3, is KAGVTQTPRYLIKTRGQQVTLSCSPISGHRSVSWYQQTPGQGLQFLFEYFSETQRNKGNFPGRFSGRQFSNSRSEMNVSTLELGDSALYLCASTHEAWEGTGGPHEQYFGPGTRLTVT.

Comment on this clonotype: This may come from a read error, since a much larger clone is one base off. The chain joins TRBV13 to TRBJ2-3; D might be TRBD2 (6 bases). The V gene's germline CDR1 is PRHDT and CDR2 FYEKMQ (reference sequence). The length of the CDR3 is 15 residues. The CDR3 DNA is TGTGCCAACAGCTACCCGCTAGCGATGGCAGATACGCAGTATTTT. Protein sequence: CANSYPLAMADTQYF.

This clonotype came up many times. The chain couples TRBV7-2 to TRBJ2-3, with 9 positions matching TRBD2. The CDR3 runs to 15 residues. The ends lost 6 bases at V and 5 bases at J; junction bases unmatched: 9. The germline V gene has CDR1 SGHTA and CDR2 FQGNSA. CDR3 loop: CASSKASGILDTQYF. CDR3 DNA sequence: TGTGCCAGCAGTAAGGCTAGCGGGATTCTAGATACGCAGTATTTT.

This clonotype was found a few times. This chain uses TRBV5-6 with TRBJ1-4; TRBD1 aligns across 7 bases. Germline V gene sequence: CDR1 SGHDT, CDR2 YYEEEE. The CDR3 sequence is 16 residues long. Trimming removed 4 bases from V and 2 bases from J; junction bases left unmatched: 8. The CDR3: CASSADREETNEKLFF. DNA for the CDR3: TGTGCCAGCAGCGCCGACAGGGAGGAGACTAATGAAAAACTGTTTTTT.

In its sample, this clonotype was seen many times. This chain links TRBV2 with TRBJ1-5, with a possible D match to TRBD1 (5 bases). V lost 2 bases and J 2 bases, leaving 7 bases between the germline ends. The CDR3 has 14 amino acids. Germline V gene data show CDR1 as SNHLY and CDR2 as FYNNEI. The CDR3 sequence: CASSELGGNQPQHF. In DNA, the CDR3 is TGTGCCAGCAGTGAATTGGGGGGCAATCAGCCCCAGCATTTT.

The chain recombines TRBV28 with TRBJ2-3, with 7 positions matching TRBD2. The CDR3 is made up of 15 amino acids. The V and J ends lost 6 bases and 3 bases, in that order; junction bases with no gene match: 9. CDR1 is MDHEN and CDR2 is SYDVKM in the germline V gene. The CDR3 sequence is CASRTEPGGTDTQYF. For the CDR3, the DNA is TGTGCCAGCAGAACAGAGCCCGGGGGGACAGATACGCAGTATTTT.

Ten or more counts support this clonotype. This chain links TRBV7-9 with TRBJ2-7, with D possibly being TRBD2 (7 bases). Germline V gene sequence: CDR1 SEHNR, CDR2 FQNEAQ (reference sequence). This CDR3 has 14 residues. V lost 5 bases, J lost 4 bases, and 15 bases lay in between. This CDR3 reads CASSGGDTLYEQYF. The CDR3 DNA reads TGTGCCAGCAGCGGGGGGGACACCCTTTACGAGCAGTACTTC.

This clonotype was counted ten times or more. The chain uses TRBV6-5 and TRBJ1-1, with D possibly matching TRBD1 (6 bases). CDR1 and CDR2 from the germline V gene are MNHEY and SVGAGI. Trimming took 6 bases from V and 6 from J, leaving 11 bases between them. CDR3 length: 12 amino acids. The CDR3 nucleotides are TGTGCCAGCAGCACAACAGGGTCTGAAGCTTTCTTT. Encoded protein: CASSTTGSEAFF.

The chain recombines TRBV28 with TRBJ2-5; TRBD2 aligns across 12 bases. After removal of 3 bases from V and 2 bases from J, the junction contained 7 bases not matched to a gene. This CDR3 region has 17 residues. Germline CDR1 and CDR2: MDHEN and SYDVKM. CDR3 sequence (DNA): TGTGCCAGCAGTTTGGGACTAGCGGGCGAGGCACAAGAGACCCAGTACTTC. It encodes CASSLGLAGEAQETQYF.

The chain links TRBV10-3 to TRBJ1-1; the D gene is possibly TRBD1 (5 bases). V was clipped by 0 bases and J by 0 bases, with 8 bases between them. The V gene's germline CDR1 is ENHRY and CDR2 SYGVKD. The CDR3 covers 15 residues. The CDR3 coding sequence is TGTGCCATCAGTGAGTCCGGGGGGATGAACACTGAAGCTTTCTTT. Encoded protein: CAISESGGMNTEAFF.